These 20 T cell receptor beta chains originate from one sample sequenced in a study of blood T cell repertoires in COVID-19. Profiling relied on immunoSEQ multiplex PCR, and the TCRdb table lists in-frame clones only, not all of them. Altogether just over 650,000 clones are present, approximately 90% being singletons, with the ten largest covering around 0.3%. The specimen sequenced was peripheral blood. Receptor source: a woman younger than 30 with acute or convalescent COVID-19.

Here the CDR3 reads CATTLRGGGNTGELFF. The CDR3 bases are TGTGCCACCACCCTTCGCGGGGGGGGGAACACCGGGGAGCTGTTTTTT. The chain employs TRBV2 and TRBJ2-2; 9 nucleotides line up with TRBD2. Per germline, CDR1 SNHLY and CDR2 FYNNEI. V was clipped by 10 bases and J by 1 base; unmatched bases: 10. The CDR3 extends over 16 amino acids.

The chain has TRBV15 and TRBJ1-6; 8 bases match TRBD1. The length of the CDR3 is 15 residues. V lost 4 bases, J lost 6 bases, and 5 bases stayed unmatched. Germline V CDR1 and CDR2: LNHNV, YYDKDF (reference sequence). CDR3 residues: CATSTFTGGNSPLHF. CDR3 nucleotide sequence: TGTGCCACCAGCACCTTCACAGGGGGTAATTCACCCCTCCACTTT.

The genes are TRBV6-2 or TRBV6-3 and TRBJ1-5; 7 bases line up with TRBD1. After removal of 2 bases from V and 5 bases from J, the junction contained 3 bases not matched to a gene. The germline CDR1 and CDR2 sequences are MNHEY and SVGEGT. This CDR3 contains 14 residues. CDR3 protein: CASSYRTGDQPQHF. CDR3 DNA sequence: TGTGCCAGCAGTTACCGGACAGGCGATCAGCCCCAGCATTTT.

The chain recombines TRBV19 with TRBJ1-2; D gene uncertain. CDR1 and CDR2 (germline): LNHDA, SQIVND (reference sequence). The germline V and J ends were trimmed by 5 bases and 0 bases, with 13 bases remaining between them. This CDR3 is built from 15 residues. The CDR3 DNA follows: TGTGCCAGTAGTTTGGCAGCGATTGCTAACTATGGCTACACCTTC. Translating it yields CASSLAAIANYGYTF. Supplemented by reference TRBV19 and TRBJ1-2, the full variable domain reads DGGITQSPKYLFRKEGQNVTLSCEQNLNHDAMYWYRQDPGQGLRLIYYSQIVNDFQKGDIAEGYSVSREKKESFPLTVTSAQKNPTAFYLCASSLAAIANYGYTFGSGTRLTVV.

CDR3 residues: CASRRGQGFQETQYF. CDR3 nucleotides: TGTGCCAGCAGACGTGGGCAGGGTTTCCAAGAGACCCAGTACTTC. This chain connects TRBV6-5 to TRBJ2-5; tentatively, D is TRBD1 (5 bases). CDR1 MNHEY and CDR2 SVGAGI come from the germline V gene. CDR3 length: 15 residues. The V end was cut by 6 bases, the J end by 1 base, with 15 bases between.

The V gene is TRBV9, the J gene TRBJ2-6; TRBD2 agrees at 8 bases. The CDR3 extends over 17 amino acids. Looked up from germline, CDR1 is SGDLS and CDR2 is YYNGEE. Trimming at V came to 4 bases and at J to 0 bases, leaving 6 bases not matched to a gene. For the CDR3, the DNA is TGTGCCAGCAGCCCCCGGGAGGGATTCTCTGGGGCCAACGTCCTGACTTTC. This sequence encodes CASSPREGFSGANVLTF.

This chain uses TRBV28 with TRBJ2-1; possible D gene TRBD1, 5 bases. CDR3 size: 15 residues. Germline lookup yields CDR1 MDHEN and CDR2 SYDVKM. Trimming removed 9 bases at V and 0 bases at J, with 15 bases between. The CDR3 region is CASETPGISYNEQFF. Here the CDR3 DNA reads TGTGCCAGTGAGACCCCAGGGATCTCCTACAATGAGCAGTTCTTC.

The chain recombines TRBV6-1 with TRBJ1-4, with a tentative D call TRBD1 (5 bases). This CDR3 comprises 14 residues. Per the germline V gene, CDR1 is MNHNS and CDR2 is SASEGT. V lost 3 bases and J 5 bases, leaving 10 bases between the germline ends. The CDR3 region is CASSDGGSNEKLFF. CDR3 DNA: TGTGCCAGCAGTGACGGGGGTTCAAATGAAAAACTGTTTTTT.

In its sample, this clone was seen once. The chain is built from TRBV7-2 and TRBJ2-5; D unclear. V lost 5 bases to trimming and J lost 13 bases, with 14 bases between them. This CDR3 has 11 residues. From germline, CDR1 is SGHTA and CDR2 FQGNSA. For the CDR3, the DNA is TGTGCCAGCAGCATACAGTGGGTCCCGTACTTC. Translated, it gives CASSIQWVPYF.

The gene calls are TRBV5-1 and TRBJ1-1, with TRBD1 as a possible D gene (6 bases). CDR1 is SGHRS and CDR2 is YFSETQ in the germline V gene. The CDR3 extends over 14 amino acids. Trimming stripped 3 bases from V and 5 bases from J, with 14 bases between. CDR3 loop: CASSSQGRETEAFF. CDR3 DNA sequence: TGCGCCAGCAGCTCCCAGGGGCGCGAGACTGAAGCTTTCTTT.

The sample holds one count of this clone. CDR3 DNA sequence: TGTGCCAGCCGACTTGCGGGGACCGGGGCCAACGTCCTGACTTTC. This sequence encodes CASRLAGTGANVLTF. V gene TRBV2 combines with J gene TRBJ2-6; possibly TRBD2 for D (6 bases). Germline V lookup: CDR1 SNHLY, CDR2 FYNNEI. This CDR3 contains 15 residues. V lost 8 bases, J lost 4 bases, and 15 bases lay in between.

This chain links TRBV3-1 (or the pseudogene TRBV3-2) with TRBJ2-3, with D maybe TRBD2 (5 bases). The length of the CDR3 is 15 residues. V shed 4 bases and J shed 4 bases, with 15 bases lying between them. CDR1 and CDR2 from the germline V gene are LGHDT and YNNKEL (reference sequence). CDR3 amino acids: CASSLSGIRPDTQYF. Here the CDR3 DNA reads TGTGCCAGCAGCCTGTCGGGGATTCGACCAGATACGCAGTATTTT.

This clone was seen just once. The V call is TRBV3-1 (or the pseudogene TRBV3-2), the J call TRBJ1-2; 7 bases line up with TRBD1. This CDR3 is 15 amino acids long. The ends lost 2 bases at V and 12 bases at J; junction bases unmatched: 15. CDR1 is LGHDT and CDR2 is YNNKEL in the germline V gene (reference sequence). The CDR3 loop reads CASSQPVEGQPRHTF. For the CDR3, the DNA is TGTGCCAGCAGCCAACCGGTCGAGGGACAGCCGCGCCACACCTTC.

The chain couples TRBV29-1 to TRBJ1-1, with a tentative D call TRBD1 (6 bases). The CDR3 is 13 residues long. CDR1 SQVTM and CDR2 ANQGSEA come from the germline V gene. Trimming took 6 bases from V and 6 from J, leaving 17 bases between them. The CDR3 region is CSVKQGRSAEAFF. The CDR3 DNA is TGCAGCGTAAAACAGGGCCGGAGTGCTGAAGCTTTCTTT.

This clone appeared a single time. CDR3: CASSPLAGGPTGELFF. The DNA of the CDR3 is TGTGCCAGCAGCCCTTTAGCGGGGGGTCCCACCGGGGAGCTGTTTTTT. The chain couples TRBV7-2 to TRBJ2-2; 10 nucleotides agree with TRBD2. V dropped 5 bases and J dropped 4; count of bases not matched to a gene: 7. The CDR3 has 16 amino acids. The V gene's germline CDR1 is SGHTA and CDR2 FQGNSA.

This chain links TRBV5-1 with TRBJ2-1; 14 bases are a match to TRBD2. Trimming took 3 bases from V and 7 from J; bases not matched to a gene: 6. The CDR3 runs to 16 residues. Germline CDR1 is SGHRS and CDR2 is YFSETQ. In DNA form, the CDR3 reads TGCGCCAGCAGCTCCGGACTAGCGGGGGGCGTTAATGAGCAGTTCTTC. It encodes CASSSGLAGGVNEQFF.

A note on this clone: The sample contains more than one DNA sequence encoding this CDR3. J is TRBJ1-1 and V is TRBV19, with D tentatively TRBD1 (5 bases). The germline gives CDR1 LNHDA, CDR2 SQIVND (reference sequence). The CDR3 is 12 amino acids. Trimming took off 3 bases at V and 5 bases at J, with 7 bases between the two ends. Here the CDR3 reads CASSIRGTEAFF. In DNA form, the CDR3 reads TGTGCCAGTAGTATTCGGGGGACTGAAGCTTTCTTT.

This chain connects TRBV6-6 to TRBJ1-2; unclear D gene. V lost 2 bases to trimming and J lost 1 base, with 8 bases between them. The length of the CDR3 is 14 residues. The germline CDR1 and CDR2 sequences are MNHNY and SVGAGI (reference sequence). CDR3 in DNA: TGTGCCAGCAGTTACCAGTCGTTTAACTATGGCTACACCTTC. This sequence encodes CASSYQSFNYGYTF.

V usage is TRBV6-5 and J usage is TRBJ2-7, with D tentatively TRBD1 (6 bases). The V end was cut by 7 bases, the J end by 0 bases, with 13 bases between. The CDR3 extends over 14 amino acids. Per the germline V gene, CDR1 is MNHEY and CDR2 is SVGAGI. The CDR3 sequence: CASTGATNSYEQYF. CDR3 bases: TGTGCCAGCACAGGGGCGACTAACTCCTACGAGCAGTACTTC.

This sequence joins TRBV7-2 and TRBJ1-2, with a tentative D call TRBD1 (6 bases). Germline V gene lookup returns CDR1 SGHTA and CDR2 FQGNSA. There are 14 residues in the CDR3. Trimming removed 5 bases at V and 4 bases at J, with 14 bases between. The CDR3 DNA is TGTGCCAGCAGCCCGCAACAGGGTGGCTATGGCTACACCTTC. Translating gives CASSPQQGGYGYTF.